The clone carrying this T cell receptor (beta chain) was seen a handful of times. Its antigen is undetermined. These data come from a study of cytomegalovirus exposure and HLA in healthy donors. Across the whole study: The Caucasian-associated ancestry cluster contained more than 75% of the approximately 410 genotyped donors. Findings of the study overall: The likely explanation for a cluster of highly shared sequence variants was sequencing artifact. Cytomegalovirus status, reportedly, was diagnosed with high specificity and sensitivity by the classifier.

The study ran its PCR with 60 Vbeta and 13 Jbeta primers. Measured with immunoSEQ multiplex PCR; TCRdb has only the in-frame clones, and not every one. The sample yields tens of thousands of clones, 65% to 70% seen once. The CDR3 runs to 17 residues. The germline CDR1 and CDR2 sequences are LNHDA and SQIVND (reference sequence). Trimming stripped 4 bases from V and 0 bases from J, with 16 bases between. The clonotype originates from a man aged 35 to 55 in good health and CMV-seropositive. Input material: PBMCs. This rearrangement joins TRBV19 to TRBJ2-1; weak D call: TRBD2 (5 bases). CDR3 residues: CASSKRTGRSSYNEQFF. The DNA of the CDR3 is TGTGCCAGTAGTAAAAGGACTGGCCGCAGCTCCTACAATGAGCAGTTCTTC.